Listed below are T cell receptor beta chains from one sample, sequenced in a study of blood T cell repertoires in COVID-19. The repertoire was sequenced with immunoSEQ multiplex PCR; TCRdb's copy has only in-frame clones and lacks some. The sample holds about 250,000 clones, around 85% seen once. What was sequenced was peripheral blood. These receptors all stem from a human donor with COVID-19, enrolled during active disease. The donor label of this sample is uncertain. The CDR3 runs from the conserved cysteine through the conserved F or W. Fields, in order: V gene, clone size, J gene, D gene, CDR3 DNA, CDR3 protein. D genes are given only for firm matches. Clone size appears in some rows only: once, few, many, or a class for an expanded clone.

TRBV2,-,TRBJ1-1,TRBD1,TGTGCCAGCAGCCGACAGGGGGCAAACACTGAAGCTTTCTTT,CASSRQGANTEAFF
TRBV30,-,TRBJ1-3,-,TGTGCCTGGAGTAAGTGGGGGCCCGGAAACACCATATATTTT,CAWSKWGPGNTIYF
TRBV5-1,-,TRBJ2-5,-,TGCGCCAGCAGCTTGAGTCAGGGCCAAGAGACCCAGTACTTC,CASSLSQGQETQYF
TRBV19,-,TRBJ1-6,-,TGTGCCAGTAGTTTTCGGCGTCGGGGGGATAATTCACCCCTCCACTTT,CASSFRRRGDNSPLHF
TRBV27,-,TRBJ1-3,-,TGTGCCAGCAGTTTAACGTCAGGTCCTGGAAACACCATATATTTT,CASSLTSGPGNTIYF
TRBV7-2,-,TRBJ2-5,-,TGTGCCAGCAGCTTAGTTACTAGAGAGACCCAGTACTTC,CASSLVTRETQYF
TRBV28,-,TRBJ1-2,-,TGTGCCAGCAGGTTGATGGGTCTTGAGGGCGGCTACACCTTC,CASRLMGLEGGYTF
TRBV28,few,TRBJ1-2,TRBD1,TGTGCCAGCAGTTCAGCCGGACAGGGGAACTATGGCTACACCTTC,CASSSAGQGNYGYTF
TRBV27,-,TRBJ2-3,-,TGTGCCAGCAGTTTCGGAGGAGGGGGCGCAGATACGCAGTATTTT,CASSFGGGGADTQYF
TRBV2,-,TRBJ2-1,TRBD2,TGTGCCAGCACCAGACTAGCGGGAGTCCCAAATGAGCAGTTCTTC,CASTRLAGVPNEQFF
TRBV30,once,TRBJ1-6,-,TGTGCCTGGAGTGTACGGCGGGGGCCGAATTCACCCCTCCACTTT,CAWSVRRGPNSPLHF
TRBV19,-,TRBJ2-1,-,TGTGCCAGTAGTAACCCGGGACTCAGCCTGAATGAGCAGTTCTTC,CASSNPGLSLNEQFF
TRBV28,-,TRBJ1-5,-,TGTGCCAGCAGTCCGCCCGGGGGGGGTTTGCCCCAGCATTTT,CASSPPGGGLPQHF
TRBV20-1,few,TRBJ1-1,TRBD1,TGCAGTGCTAGTGGGGGAGGAGGGACAGGGGCTTTCTTT,CSASGGGGTGAFF
TRBV6-1,-,TRBJ1-1,-,TGTGCCAGCAGTGAGAGGGCTGAAGCTTTCTTT,CASSERAEAFF
TRBV30,once,TRBJ1-6,-,TGTGCCTACTCACAGCTACAGAATTCACCCCTCCACTTT,CAYSQLQNSPLHF
TRBV20-1,few,TRBJ2-1,-,TGCAGTGCCCCTATCAATGAGCAGTTCTTC,CSAPINEQFF
TRBV10-2,-,TRBJ2-7,-,TGCGCCAGCACCGAAACCTCGGGACTTTCCTACGAGCAGTACTTC,CASTETSGLSYEQYF
TRBV28,-,TRBJ1-6,TRBD1,TGTGCCAGCAGTTTCGGACAGGGCGGTTCACCCCTCCACTTT,CASSFGQGGSPLHF
TRBV5-6,-,TRBJ2-7,-,TGTGCCAGCAGCTTGGGGGCTGATTACTACGAGCAGTACTTC,CASSLGADYYEQYF
TRBV19,few,TRBJ1-2,TRBD1,TGTGCCAGTAGTATTCCCTCGGGACAGGGGGCAGGTTATGGCTACACCTTC,CASSIPSGQGAGYGYTF
TRBV5-1,-,TRBJ1-1,TRBD1,TGCGCCAGCAGCCCACTTCAGACAGGGGGCTCGGCTGAAGCTTTCTTT,CASSPLQTGGSAEAFF
TRBV18,-,TRBJ2-5,-,TGTGCCAGCTCCGGTCAAGAGACCCAGTACTTC,CASSGQETQYF
TRBV5-4,-,TRBJ2-2,TRBD1,TGTGCCAGCAGCTCTAGGACAGGGGGGAACACCGGGGAGCTGTTTTTT,CASSSRTGGNTGELFF
TRBV29-1,-,TRBJ2-5,TRBD1,TGCAGCGTTTGGGACAGTGAGGAGACCCAGTACTTC,CSVWDSEETQYF
TRBV9,once,TRBJ1-2,TRBD1,TGTGCCAGCAGCGCACAACAGGGGGCTAACTATGGCTACACCTTC,CASSAQQGANYGYTF
TRBV3-1/TRBV3-2,-,TRBJ1-5,-,TGTGCCAGCAGCCCGAGCGGGGGGCACTTACATTTT,CASSPSGGHLHF
TRBV28,-,TRBJ1-1,-,TGTGCCAGCAGTTTAATAGCGGACCGGACTGAAGCTTTCTTT,CASSLIADRTEAFF
TRBV30,-,TRBJ1-5,TRBD1,TGTGCCTGGAGCGCAGGGGGCGGACTACCCCATTTT,CAWSAGGGLPHF
TRBV27,-,TRBJ1-5,TRBD1,TGTGCCAGCAGAGGACAGGGGACTAGCAATCAGCCCCAGCATTTT,CASRGQGTSNQPQHF
TRBV7-6,-,TRBJ1-1,TRBD1,TGTGCCAGCAGCTCAATACCGGGGACAGGGGGCCTTGAAGCTTTCTTT,CASSSIPGTGGLEAFF
TRBV9,-,TRBJ1-3,-,TGTGCCAGCAGTCGAGCAGGGCAAGAAAACACCATATATTTT,CASSRAGQENTIYF
TRBV5-1,once,TRBJ1-2,TRBD1,TGCGCCAGCAGCACTAGGACAGGGGGGTATGGCTACACCTTC,CASSTRTGGYGYTF
TRBV6-5,once,TRBJ1-1,-,TGTGCCAGCAGAAACACAGAGAACACTGAAGCTTTCTTT,CASRNTENTEAFF
TRBV2,-,TRBJ2-1,TRBD2,TGTGCCAGCGGGGGACTAGCGGCCTACAATGAGCAGTTCTTC,CASGGLAAYNEQFF
TRBV5-4,-,TRBJ2-7,TRBD2,TGTGCCAGCAGCTTTGAGCGGGGGAGCTCCTACGAGCAGTACTTC,CASSFERGSSYEQYF
TRBV9,-,TRBJ2-6,-,TGTGCCAGCAGCGCCACCCTCGAGGGATCCGGGGCCAACGTCCTGACTTTC,CASSATLEGSGANVLTF
TRBV7-9,-,TRBJ1-4,-,TGTGCCAGCAGCTCATATGAAAAACTGTTTTTT,CASSSYEKLFF
TRBV28,-,TRBJ1-6,-,TGTGCCAGCAGTTCTGCAGGGTTTTCACCCCTCCACTTT,CASSSAGFSPLHF
TRBV28,-,TRBJ1-3,-,TGTGCTTCCGGTGGAAACACCATATATTTT,CASGGNTIYF
TRBV11-2,few,TRBJ1-1,TRBD1,TGTGCCAGCAGCGGCGACAGGGACACTGAAGCTTTCTTT,CASSGDRDTEAFF
TRBV5-6,-,TRBJ1-1,-,TGTGCCAGCAGCACGGGACTTGGGACTGAAGCTTTCTTT,CASSTGLGTEAFF
TRBV30,-,TRBJ1-4,TRBD1,TGTGCCTGGAGTGGACAGGGCCGGGCGCCTAATGAAAAACTGTTTTTT,CAWSGQGRAPNEKLFF
TRBV2,-,TRBJ2-1,TRBD2,TGTGCCAGTTTAAGATCTAGCGGGAGCAATGAGCAGTTCTTC,CASLRSSGSNEQFF
TRBV5-6,-,TRBJ2-2,TRBD2,TGTGCCAGCAGCTCACTAGCGGGAGTTATAGCCGGGGAGCTGTTTTTT,CASSSLAGVIAGELFF
TRBV7-2,-,TRBJ2-1,-,TGTGCCAGCAGTACTCGGCGCGGTGACTCCTACAATGAGCAGTTCTTC,CASSTRRGDSYNEQFF
TRBV7-2,-,TRBJ2-7,TRBD2,TGTGCCAGCAGCTTAGGTCCTAGCGGGAACTACGAGCAGTACTTC,CASSLGPSGNYEQYF
TRBV28,-,TRBJ1-1,-,TGTGCCAGCAGTTCCAGGGTAGGAGCTTTCTTT,CASSSRVGAFF
TRBV10-2,-,TRBJ1-1,-,TGCGCCAGCAGTGAAGTACTTCAGGGGAACACTGAAGCTTTCTTT,CASSEVLQGNTEAFF